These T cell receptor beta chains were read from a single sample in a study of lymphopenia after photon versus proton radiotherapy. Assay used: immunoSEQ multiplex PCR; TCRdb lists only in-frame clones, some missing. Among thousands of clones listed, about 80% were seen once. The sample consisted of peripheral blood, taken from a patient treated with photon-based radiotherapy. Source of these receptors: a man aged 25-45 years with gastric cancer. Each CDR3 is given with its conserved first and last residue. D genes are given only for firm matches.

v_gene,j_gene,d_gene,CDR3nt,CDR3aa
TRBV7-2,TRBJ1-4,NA,TGTGCCAGCAGCTTAGGCGTAATAACTAATGAAAAACTGTTTTTT,CASSLGVITNEKLFF
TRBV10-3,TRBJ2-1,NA,TGTGCCATCAGTGCCGCGTCCTTCCATGAGCAGTTCTTC,CAISAASFHEQFF
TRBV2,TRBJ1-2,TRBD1,TGTGCCAGCAGCGAGACAGGGGGAAACTATGGCTACACCTTC,CASSETGGNYGYTF
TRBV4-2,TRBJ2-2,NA,TGTGCCAGCAGCCAAGAGGAACCTTGGAACACCGGGGAGCTGTTTTTT,CASSQEEPWNTGELFF
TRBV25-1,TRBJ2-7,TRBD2,TGTGCCAGCAGGTCAGCGGGGAGCTCCTACGAGCAGTACTTC,CASRSAGSSYEQYF
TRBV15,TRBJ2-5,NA,TGTGCCACCAGCAGAGGGTTTTCTGAGCAGTACTTC,CATSRGFSEQYF
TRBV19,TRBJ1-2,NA,TGTGCCAGTGGAAAACGGGACTTAAAAAACTATGGCTACACCTTC,CASGKRDLKNYGYTF
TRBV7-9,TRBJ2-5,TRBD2,TGTGCCAGCAGCGGACAGACTAGCGGGAGAGGAGAGACCCAGTACTTC,CASSGQTSGRGETQYF
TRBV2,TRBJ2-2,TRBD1,TGTGCCAGGGGACCGGGACAGGGATCCGCCGGGGAGCTGTTTTTT,CARGPGQGSAGELFF
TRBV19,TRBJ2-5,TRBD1,TGTGCCAGCACCTCAAGACAGGGGGAGAGTGAGACCCAGTACTTC,CASTSRQGESETQYF
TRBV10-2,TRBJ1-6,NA,TGCGCCAGCAGGGGGGGGACCGGGACAACCTATAATTCACCCCTCCACTTT,CASRGGTGTTYNSPLHF
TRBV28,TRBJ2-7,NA,TGTGCCAGCAGTTTGCCCTCCTACGAGCAGTACTTC,CASSLPSYEQYF
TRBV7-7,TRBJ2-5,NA,TGTGCCAGCAGCCCGGCCGTTAGGGGAGAGACCCAGTACTTC,CASSPAVRGETQYF
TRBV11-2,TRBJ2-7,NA,TGTGCCAGCAGCTTAGACATGAACGAGCAGTACTTC,CASSLDMNEQYF
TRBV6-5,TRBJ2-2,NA,TGTGCCAGCAGTTACTCTTCTCCCTACACCGGGGAGCTGTTTTTT,CASSYSSPYTGELFF
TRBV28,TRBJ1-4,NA,TGTGCCAGCAGCCCATCCAGGGCATCGGGGGAAAAACTGTTTTTT,CASSPSRASGEKLFF
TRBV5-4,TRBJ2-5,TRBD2,TGTGCCAGCGGGCGGGAGTCCCAAGAGACCCAGTACTTC,CASGRESQETQYF
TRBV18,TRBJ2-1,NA,TGTGCCAGCTCATATCAGGCAGGGATAAATGCTGAGCAGTTCTTC,CASSYQAGINAEQFF
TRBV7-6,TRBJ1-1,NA,TGTGCCAGCAGCGAACAGGGTTCGGGCACTGAAGCTTTCTTT,CASSEQGSGTEAFF
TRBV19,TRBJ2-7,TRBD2,TGTGCCAGTAGAGATATCTTAGCGGGGAAACACGAGCAGTACTTC,CASRDILAGKHEQYF
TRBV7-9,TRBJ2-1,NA,TGTGCCAGCAGCTTATCCGAGCGTCCCTACAATGAGCAGTTCTTC,CASSLSERPYNEQFF
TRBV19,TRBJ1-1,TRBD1,TGTGCCAGTAAACCACAGGGGGCGTCCACTGAAGCTTTCTTT,CASKPQGASTEAFF
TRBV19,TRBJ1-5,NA,TGTGCCAGTAAACAGGGTGGGGATCAGCCCCAGCATTTT,CASKQGGDQPQHF